These 17 T cell receptor beta chains were all obtained from the same sample, sequenced in a study of CD8 T cells in ankylosing spondylitis. Via MiXCR, TCRdb re-called the 5' RACE reads, giving one row per CDR3 protein. This sample has around 150,000 distinct CDR3 sequences; approximately 20% occur once, and the top ten carry around 7.6%. Sequencing was performed on blood, either unsorted or a sorted T cell fraction (not recorded which). These receptors were collected from a male donor with ankylosing spondylitis or in good health (not recorded which).

The sample holds many counts of this clonotype. The V call is TRBV20-1, the J call TRBJ2-1; either TRBD1 or TRBD2 may supply D (5 bases each). This CDR3 is built from 16 residues. Germline CDR1 and CDR2: DFQATT and SNEGSKA (reference sequence). The V end lost 5 bases, the J end lost 5 bases, and 22 bases lay between the germline ends. In DNA form, the CDR3 reads TGCAGTGCTGGGGGACGAGTGGGGACGGCGGACAATGAGCAGTTCTTC. Translating gives CSAGGRVGTADNEQFF.

In this sample, this clonotype turned up a few times. The V gene is TRBV5-1, the J gene TRBJ1-6; D may be TRBD1 (5 bases). The CDR3 runs 16 residues. The germline V gene has CDR1 SGHRS and CDR2 YFSETQ. Trimming removed 0 bases at V and 10 bases at J, with 17 bases between. The CDR3 loop reads CASSLEPGAGESPLHF. The CDR3 nucleotides read TGCGCCAGCAGCTTGGAACCCGGGGCGGGAGAATCACCCCTCCACTTT.

This clonotype was seen ten or more times. V usage is TRBV29-1 and J usage is TRBJ1-2; D might be TRBD1 (6 bases). This CDR3 has 12 amino acids. CDR1 is SQVTM and CDR2 is ANQGSEA in the germline V gene. V dropped 7 bases and J dropped 2 bases, with 11 bases sitting between them. The CDR3 DNA is TGCAGCGGGCGGGGGACAAACTATGGCTACACCTTC. Protein: CSGRGTNYGYTF.

The chain joins TRBV28 to TRBJ2-1; 11 bases are a match to TRBD2. CDR1 and CDR2 from the germline V gene are MDHEN and SYDVKM. CDR3 length: 15 amino acids. The trim removed 7 bases at V and 2 bases at J, leaving 4 bases unmatched. DNA for the CDR3: TGTGCCAGCACCCTACTAGCGGGGGCCTACAATGAGCAGTTCTTC. Amino acid sequence: CASTLLAGAYNEQFF.

This clonotype was observed a handful of times. The chain recombines TRBV28 with TRBJ1-2; D is undetermined. Germline loops: CDR1 MDHEN, CDR2 SYDVKM. This CDR3 is 15 amino acids long. Trimming took 7 bases from V and 0 from J, leaving 15 bases between them. DNA of the CDR3: TGTGCCAGCACTGAGGTTTGGGCAGCTAACTATGGCTACACCTTC. It is translated as CASTEVWAANYGYTF.

This clonotype was seen a few times. The gene calls are TRBV29-1 and TRBJ2-2; weak D call: TRBD1 (6 bases). Deletions cut 4 bases from V and 1 base from J, with 7 bases between. Per germline, CDR1 SQVTM and CDR2 ANQGSEA. The CDR3 is 13 residues long. The CDR3 here is CSVGTENTGELFF. The CDR3 region has the DNA TGCAGCGTTGGGACAGAGAACACCGGGGAGCTGTTTTTT.

In this sample, this clonotype turned up many times. The gene calls are TRBV2 and TRBJ1-5; no clear D gene. The CDR3 sequence is 13 residues long. With 2 bases removed from V and 6 bases from J, the gap between germline ends came to 8 bases. CDR1 SNHLY and CDR2 FYNNEI come from the germline V gene. The CDR3 here is CASSERDLQPQHF. As DNA, the CDR3 is TGTGCCAGCAGTGAAAGGGATCTTCAGCCCCAGCATTTT. Looking up the rest from reference TRBV2 and TRBJ1-5 gives the full variable domain: EPEVTQTPSHQVTQMGQEVILRCVPISNHLYFYWYRQILGQKVEFLVSFYNNEISEKSEIFDDQFSVERPDGSNFTLKIRSTKLEDSAMYFCASSERDLQPQHFGDGTRLSIL.

This clonotype has a handful of counts. The rearrangement links TRBV18 to TRBJ2-2; no clear D gene. CDR3 size: 15 residues. V lost 1 base to trimming and J lost 6 bases, with 12 bases between them. Per the germline V gene, CDR1 is KGHSH and CDR2 is LQKENI. CDR3 amino acids: CASSPHPGASGELFF. The CDR3, as DNA: TGTGCCAGCTCACCACACCCAGGAGCCTCCGGGGAGCTGTTTTTT.

This clonotype occurred many times. The chain uses TRBV6-1 and TRBJ2-3; D is ambiguous. Trimming took off 6 bases at V and 2 bases at J, with 18 bases between the two ends. In germline, CDR1 is MNHNS, CDR2 SASEGT. The CDR3 has 16 amino acids. The CDR3 reads CASSHNPWEPTDTQYF. The CDR3, as DNA: TGTGCCAGCAGCCACAACCCTTGGGAACCCACAGATACGCAGTATTTT.

This clonotype came up many times. V and J are TRBV12-3 or TRBV12-4 and TRBJ1-1; perhaps TRBD1 as D (5 bases). Trimming removed 6 bases from V and 5 bases from J, with 16 bases in between. The CDR3 has 14 residues. The CDR3 DNA reads as TGTGCCAGCAGAACCATGGGGGGTGGGACTGAAGCTTTCTTT. Its protein is CASRTMGGGTEAFF.

This clonotype was counted only a few times. The CDR3 here is CASGPDSPYNEQFF. In DNA, the CDR3 is TGTGCCAGCGGCCCCGACAGTCCCTACAATGAGCAGTTCTTC. The genes are TRBV28 and TRBJ2-1, with a possible D match to TRBD1 (5 bases). Trimming removed 8 bases at V and 2 bases at J, with 13 bases between. CDR1 is MDHEN and CDR2 is SYDVKM in the germline V gene. CDR3 length: 14 residues. Full variable domain (rest looked up from reference TRBV28 and TRBJ2-1): DVKVTQSSRYLVKRTGEKVFLECVQDMDHENMFWYRQDPGLGLRLIYFSYDVKMKEKGDIPEGYSVSREKKERFSLILESASTNQTSMYLCASGPDSPYNEQFFGPGTRLTVL.

This clonotype was detected a few times. The rearrangement links TRBV20-1 to TRBJ2-3, with D tentatively TRBD1 (5 bases). This CDR3 region has 14 residues. V was trimmed by 6 bases and J by 0 bases, leaving 13 bases between them. The germline gives CDR1 DFQATT, CDR2 SNEGSKA (reference sequence). Here the CDR3 reads CSATKQASTDTQYF. The CDR3 DNA sequence: TGCAGTGCCACAAAACAGGCAAGCACAGATACGCAGTATTTT.

This clonotype was seen a handful of times. The chain couples TRBV5-1 to TRBJ2-1; TRBD2 might be the D (6 bases). Trimming pared 7 bases from V and 9 bases from J, leaving 20 bases between. The CDR3 sequence is 14 residues long. Per germline, CDR1 SGHRS and CDR2 YFSETQ. Here the CDR3 reads CASAEFDPGGEQFF. CDR3 coding DNA: TGCGCCAGCGCCGAGTTTGACCCCGGGGGTGAGCAGTTCTTC.

This clonotype appeared a few times. The V and J genes are TRBV20-1 and TRBJ1-2, with 8 nucleotides matching TRBD1. The CDR3 runs to 13 residues. Trimming removed 6 bases from V and 5 bases from J; junction bases left unmatched: 8. CDR1 and CDR2 from the germline V gene are DFQATT and SNEGSKA (reference sequence). CDR3 nucleotides: TGCAGTGCAACGCGGGACAGGTCATATGGCTACACCTTC. This codes for CSATRDRSYGYTF.

This clonotype has a count of ten or more. This rearrangement joins TRBV30 to TRBJ2-1; D is possibly TRBD1 or TRBD2 (5 bases each). Germline loops: CDR1 GTSNPN, CDR2 SVGIG (reference sequence). There are 13 residues in the CDR3. V shed 5 bases and J shed 5 bases, with 13 bases lying between them. The CDR3 region is CAWEGMTHNEQFF. CDR3 DNA: TGTGCCTGGGAGGGGATGACTCACAATGAGCAGTTCTTC. The full variable domain, its missing parts supplied by reference TRBV30 and TRBJ2-1, is SQTIHQWPATLVQPVGSPLSLECTVEGTSNPNLYWYRQAAGRGLQLLFYSVGIGQISSEVPQNLSASRPQDRQFILSSKKLLLSDSGFYLCAWEGMTHNEQFFGPGTRLTVL.

The chain is built from TRBV5-1 and TRBJ1-4; 9 bases are a match to TRBD1. The V segment lost 3 bases and the J segment 8 bases; nucleotides outside the gene matches: 17. Germline V CDR1 and CDR2: SGHRS, YFSETQ. This CDR3 contains 18 residues. The CDR3 protein is CASSSPGQGVKMGEKLFF. CDR3 in DNA: TGCGCCAGCAGCTCACCGGGACAGGGAGTGAAAATGGGCGAAAAACTGTTTTTT.

A remark on this clonotype: Being one base from a much bigger clone, this may be a read error. The chain joins TRBV10-3 to TRBJ2-7, with TRBD2 as a possible D gene (5 bases). The CDR3 is 12 residues long. The germline gives CDR1 ENHRY, CDR2 SYGVKD. In nucleotides, the CDR3 is TGTGTCATCAGTGGGCCTAGCAGTGAGCAGTACTTC. This gives the protein CVISGPSSEQYF.